These T cell receptor beta chains were read from a single sample in a study of T cells in pancreatic ductal adenocarcinoma. Assay: immunoSEQ multiplex PCR; the TCRdb copy retains only in-frame clones and omits some. The sample carries over 100,000 clones, roughly 96% recorded once. The sample was PBMCs. The receptors stem from a human donor with pancreatic ductal adenocarcinoma. Both conserved end residues are trimmed from each CDR3.

J | V | CDR3
TRBJ2-5 | TRBV11-2 | ASSLVLASVQETQY
TRBJ2-7 | TRBV19 | ASSQGPYEQY
TRBJ2-3 | TRBV13 | ASSRRLAGGLRTDTQY
TRBJ2-6 | TRBV11-1 | ASSLDSSGANVLT
TRBJ1-5 | TRBV5-1 | ASSAGEENQPQH
TRBJ2-7 | TRBV28 | ASSPSGGGSYEQY
TRBJ2-7 | TRBV5-4 | ASSLAGDDEQY
TRBJ1-4 | TRBV16 | ASSQSWSDEKLF
TRBJ2-3 | TRBV5-8 | ASSYIDTQY
TRBJ1-5 | TRBV4-1 | ASSQTGQGWTPQH
TRBJ2-7 | TRBV13 | ASSRLAGGPYEQY
TRBJ2-3 | TRBV19 | ASSPTGGLTDTQY
TRBJ2-7 | TRBV19 | ASNGREEGEQY
TRBJ2-1 | TRBV5-1 | ASSSRLAGGPEF
TRBJ2-7 | TRBV2 | ASSVLGGMFEY
TRBJ2-1 | TRBV30 | AWSGGVVLANEQF
TRBJ2-1 | TRBV4-3 | ASSQETWAGLQF
TRBJ1-5 | TRBV5-5 | ASSPAGTAYSNQPQH
TRBJ2-7 | TRBV7-6 | ASSQGTATYEQY